The 32 T cell receptor beta chains in this list originate from one sample, sequenced in a study of T cell responses to AZD1222 COVID-19 vaccine. Method: immunoSEQ multiplex PCR; TCRdb's copy keeps in-frame clones and lacks some. The sample consists of some 120,000 clones, around nine tenths of them appearing once. Sequences were derived from peripheral blood, sampled on day 0 of AZD1222 vaccination. These receptors were taken from an adult in good health.

The J gene is TRBJ1-5, the V gene TRBV27; D is uncertain. The CDR3 has 13 amino acids. Trimming pared 2 bases from V and 8 bases from J, leaving 10 bases between. Germline V gives CDR1 MNHEY, CDR2 SMNVEV (reference sequence). CDR3: CASSLSWGEPQHF. For the CDR3, the DNA is TGTGCCAGCAGTTTAAGCTGGGGTGAGCCCCAGCATTTT.

The rearrangement joins TRBV28 to TRBJ1-1, with 7 bases matching TRBD1. The CDR3 runs to 14 residues. Germline V gene lookup returns CDR1 MDHEN and CDR2 SYDVKM. Trimming cost V 5 bases and J 1 base; bases outside gene matches: 4. The CDR3 reads CASSTGQTNTEAFF. In nucleotides, the CDR3 is TGTGCCAGCAGTACGGGACAGACGAACACTGAAGCTTTCTTT.

The V call is TRBV6-4, the J call TRBJ2-5, with 8 bases lining up with TRBD2. The germline gives CDR1 MRHNA, CDR2 SNTAGT. V lost 9 bases and J lost 5; bases outside the gene matches: 23. The CDR3 has 18 residues. The CDR3 DNA reads as TGTGCCAGTAACGGGGGGGGCCGCTTCGAGGGGCCTCGGGAGACCCAGTACTTC. Residues: CASNGGGRFEGPRETQYF.

The chain combines TRBV11-2 with TRBJ1-6, with D uncertain. The CDR3 covers 13 residues. Germline lookup yields CDR1 SGHAT and CDR2 FQNNGV. Deletions cut 0 bases from V and 10 bases from J, with 7 bases between. For the CDR3, the DNA is TGTGCCAGCAGCTTAGAGTCGAAATCACCCCTCCACTTT. Amino acids: CASSLESKSPLHF.

This clone has only a few counts. This chain joins TRBV28 and TRBJ1-5, with 7 nucleotides matching TRBD1. J gave up 5 bases and V 4 bases, and 2 bases lay outside the gene matches. Germline CDR1 is MDHEN and CDR2 is SYDVKM. This CDR3 comprises 13 residues. The CDR3 nucleotides are TGTGCCAGCAGTTCACAGGGGTATCAGCCCCAGCATTTT. As protein: CASSSQGYQPQHF.

The CDR3 spells CASSTNRGSNTGELFF. The DNA for the CDR3 is TGTGCCAGTAGTACCAACAGGGGCTCGAACACCGGGGAGCTGTTTTTT. The V and J genes are TRBV19 and TRBJ2-2, with 7 nucleotides matching TRBD1. The CDR3 totals 16 residues. V lost 4 bases to trimming and J lost 0 bases; unmatched junction nucleotides: 5. CDR1 is LNHDA and CDR2 is SQIVND in the germline V gene (reference sequence).

This chain uses TRBV27 with TRBJ1-3; no clear D gene. Germline CDR1 reads MNHEY; CDR2 reads SMNVEV (reference sequence). V was pared by 8 bases and J by 0 bases, with 8 bases between. This CDR3 is built from 13 residues. The DNA for the CDR3 is TGTGCCAGCGGTCGTCTCTCTGGAAACACCATATATTTT. It codes for CASGRLSGNTIYF.

The chain couples TRBV12-3 or TRBV12-4 to TRBJ2-1; tentatively, D is TRBD2 (6 bases). There are 13 residues in the CDR3. V lost 6 bases to trimming and J lost 7 bases, with 13 bases between them. CDR3 sequence (DNA): TGTGCCAGCAGCACGGGACTCCAGAATGAGCAGTTCTTC. This codes for CASSTGLQNEQFF.

The chain is built from TRBV6-5 and TRBJ2-1; D call uncertain. The CDR3 consists of 13 residues. Trimming stripped 7 bases from V and 0 bases from J, with 7 bases between. Germline CDR1 is MNHEY and CDR2 is SVGAGI. CDR3 protein: CASTKGSYNEQFF. CDR3 bases: TGTGCCAGCACGAAGGGCTCCTACAATGAGCAGTTCTTC.

The chain is built from TRBV2 and TRBJ2-1; D call uncertain. Germline assignment: CDR1 SNHLY and CDR2 FYNNEI. The length of the CDR3 is 10 residues. Between the trimmed V and J ends, which lost 7 bases and 5 bases, there was a span of 3 bases. The CDR3 nucleotides are TGTGCCAGCACCGACAATGAGCAGTTCTTC. Its translation: CASTDNEQFF.

V usage is TRBV6-6 and J usage is TRBJ1-5, with D uncertain. V shed 6 bases and J shed 0 bases, with 9 bases lying between them. This CDR3 contains 14 residues. Germline CDR1 and CDR2: MNHNY and SVGAGI (reference sequence). Here the CDR3 reads CASRTQNSNQPQHF. CDR3 DNA: TGTGCCAGCAGGACCCAGAATAGCAATCAGCCCCAGCATTTT.

This chain uses TRBV2 with TRBJ1-2; 7 bases are a match to TRBD1. Per the germline V gene, CDR1 is SNHLY and CDR2 is FYNNEI. Trimming at V came to 8 bases and at J to 3 bases, leaving 18 bases not matched to a gene. This CDR3 region has 17 residues. The CDR3 coding sequence is TGTGCCAGCGCCGATATAGGGGGACAGCTCTCAGACTATGGCTACACCTTC. The encoded protein is CASADIGGQLSDYGYTF.

V gene TRBV27 combines with J gene TRBJ2-7; perhaps TRBD1 as D (5 bases). Germline CDR1 is MNHEY and CDR2 is SMNVEV (reference sequence). This CDR3 spans 14 amino acids. Trimming removed 8 bases at V and 2 bases at J, with 16 bases between. CDR3: CASALGVQAYEQYF. CDR3 nucleotide sequence: TGTGCCAGCGCCCTAGGGGTTCAAGCCTACGAGCAGTACTTC.

The CDR3: CASSYGSARGFYEQYF. The CDR3 DNA reads as TGTGCCAGCAGCTATGGGTCGGCCAGGGGATTCTACGAGCAGTACTTC. V is TRBV5-6 and J is TRBJ2-7; possibly TRBD1 for D (6 bases). V lost 3 bases and J lost 3, with 19 bases in between. The CDR3 has 16 residues. CDR1 SGHDT and CDR2 YYEEEE come from the germline V gene.

The chain combines TRBV28 with TRBJ1-6; a weak D match, TRBD1 (5 bases). From germline, CDR1 is MDHEN and CDR2 SYDVKM. The CDR3 has 16 amino acids. V was clipped by 9 bases and J by 12 bases, with 27 bases between them. CDR3 nucleotide sequence: TGTGCCAGTCCCCGGGACCGTGCTGATGCTATAGGACCCCTCCACTTT. Translation gives CASPRDRADAIGPLHF.

The rearrangement links TRBV7-7 to TRBJ2-2; D unclear. Germline CDR1 SSHAT, CDR2 FNYEAQ (reference sequence). V was clipped by 8 bases and J by 1 base, with 11 bases between them. The CDR3 has 14 residues. Here the CDR3 reads CASGVGRNTGELFF. The CDR3 nucleotides read TGTGCCAGCGGGGTGGGCCGGAACACCGGGGAGCTGTTTTTT. Drawing the rest from reference TRBV7-7 and TRBJ2-2, the complete variable domain is GAGVSQSPRYKVTKRGQDVTLRCDPISSHATLYWYQQALGQGPEFLTYFNYEAQPDKSGLPSDRFSAERPEGSISTLTIQRTEQRDSAMYRCASGVGRNTGELFFGEGSRLTVL.

This chain links TRBV11-3 with TRBJ2-1; possibly TRBD1 for D (6 bases). The CDR3 has 16 amino acids. V was cut by 5 bases and J by 4 bases, with 18 bases left in between. Germline values: CDR1 SGHNT, CDR2 YENEEA. This CDR3 reads CASSHTSGVSYNEQFF. The CDR3 bases are TGTGCCAGCAGCCACACTTCAGGGGTTTCTTACAATGAGCAGTTCTTC. Complete variable domain (other parts from reference TRBV11-3 and TRBJ2-1): EAGVVQSPRYKIIEKKQPVAFWCNPISGHNTLYWYLQNLGQGPELLIRYENEEAVDDSQLPKDRFSAERLKGVDSTLKIQPAELGDSAVYLCASSHTSGVSYNEQFFGPGTRLTVL.

The chain carries TRBV2 and TRBJ1-5; possibly TRBD1 for D (5 bases). V lost 3 bases and J 6 bases, leaving 15 bases between the germline ends. CDR1 and CDR2 from the germline V gene are SNHLY and FYNNEI. The CDR3 is 15 amino acids. CDR3 in amino acids: CASSETERGSQPQHF. CDR3 DNA: TGTGCCAGCAGTGAGACAGAGAGGGGAAGTCAGCCCCAGCATTTT. Full variable domain (remainder filled in from reference TRBV2 and TRBJ1-5): EPEVTQTPSHQVTQMGQEVILRCVPISNHLYFYWYRQILGQKVEFLVSFYNNEISEKSEIFDDQFSVERPDGSNFTLKIRSTKLEDSAMYFCASSETERGSQPQHFGDGTRLSIL.

The CDR3 reads CAWSVSTNEQFF. CDR3 in DNA: TGTGCCTGGAGTGTATCGACGAATGAGCAGTTCTTC. The rearrangement joins TRBV30 to TRBJ2-1, with no clear D. This CDR3 is 12 amino acids long. Deletions cut 0 bases from V and 7 bases from J, with 7 bases between. Germline V gene data show CDR1 as GTSNPN and CDR2 as SVGIG (reference sequence).

Concerning this clone itself: Within the sample, other DNA sequences also encode this same CDR3. The CDR3 region is CASSLISYEQYF. The CDR3 DNA follows: TGTGCCAGCAGCTTAATCTCCTACGAGCAGTACTTC. This rearrangement joins TRBV7-9 to TRBJ2-7; D is uncertain. V lost 2 bases and J 0 bases, leaving 2 bases between the germline ends. This CDR3 spans 12 amino acids. Per the germline V gene, CDR1 is SEHNR and CDR2 is FQNEAQ (reference sequence).

The chain links TRBV18 to TRBJ1-2; TRBD1 is a possible D gene (6 bases). Germline loops: CDR1 KGHSH, CDR2 LQKENI. With 4 bases removed from V and 4 bases from J, the gap between germline ends came to 16 bases. This CDR3 comprises 15 residues. The DNA for the CDR3 is TGTGCCAGCTCACTATCTCGGGACACAGTCTATGGCTACACCTTC. This codes for CASSLSRDTVYGYTF.

The CDR3 region has the DNA TGTGCCAGCAGCTACCCACTGGGGTTGGACACTGAAGCTTTCTTT. As protein: CASSYPLGLDTEAFF. The rearrangement uses TRBV7-9 and TRBJ1-1; no reliable D call. V was shortened by 4 bases and J by 3 bases, with 15 bases between the two germline ends. CDR3 size: 15 residues. Germline V gene data show CDR1 as SEHNR and CDR2 as FQNEAQ (reference sequence).

This clone was detected a few times. V gene TRBV29-1 combines with J gene TRBJ1-4; 8 bases map to TRBD1. Germline V CDR1 and CDR2: SQVTM, ANQGSEA. The V segment lost 4 bases and the J segment 7 bases; nucleotides outside the gene matches: 5. This CDR3 contains 13 residues. The CDR3 nucleotides are TGCAGCGTTGTTACCGGGACAGGTGAAAAACTGTTTTTT. It translates to CSVVTGTGEKLFF. Full variable domain (outside the CDR3, taken from reference TRBV29-1 and TRBJ1-4): SAVISQKPSRDICQRGTSLTIQCQVDSQVTMMFWYRQQPGQSLTLIATANQGSEATYESGFVIDKFPISRPNLTFSTLTVSNMSPEDSSIYLCSVVTGTGEKLFFGSGTQLSVL.

In DNA, the CDR3 is TGTGCCAGCAGCTTGGGCAGGGAGAGGGAAAAACTGTTTTTT. Residues: CASSLGREREKLFF. This chain uses TRBV7-8 with TRBJ1-4; D is perhaps TRBD1 (5 bases). This CDR3 has 14 residues. The germline CDR1 and CDR2 sequences are SGHVS and FQNEAQ. The V and J ends lost 3 bases and 8 bases respectively, with 13 bases between them.

The V gene is TRBV30, the J gene TRBJ2-3, with D uncertain. The V and J ends lost 0 bases and 3 bases respectively, with 7 bases between them. The CDR3 extends over 13 amino acids. Germline-derived CDR1 and CDR2 are GTSNPN and SVGIG (reference sequence). The CDR3 nucleotides read TGTGCCTGGAGTGTAATAGTAACAGATACGCAGTATTTT. It yields the protein CAWSVIVTDTQYF.

V usage is TRBV9 and J usage is TRBJ1-1; D might be TRBD1 (6 bases). The germline V gene encodes CDR1 SGDLS and CDR2 YYNGEE. V was shortened by 0 bases and J by 7 bases, with 16 bases between the two germline ends. This CDR3 spans 15 amino acids. The CDR3 reads CASSVGWGAEVEAFF. The DNA of the CDR3 is TGTGCCAGCAGCGTAGGTTGGGGGGCTGAGGTTGAAGCTTTCTTT. The full variable domain, with the rest looked up from reference TRBV9 and TRBJ1-1, is DSGVTQTPKHLITATGQRVTLRCSPRSGDLSVYWYQQSLDQGLQFLIQYYNGEERAKGNILERFSAQQFPDLHSELNLSSLELGDSALYFCASSVGWGAEVEAFFGQGTRLTVV.

To note about this clone: A read error is possible here, since a much larger clone lies one base away. The chain couples TRBV14 to TRBJ2-7; D is perhaps TRBD1 (6 bases). Per germline, CDR1 SGHDN and CDR2 FVKESK. With 3 bases removed from V and 4 bases from J, the gap between germline ends came to 7 bases. The CDR3 has 12 amino acids. CDR3 bases: TGTGCCAGCAGCCAGGACAGATACGAGCAGTACTTC. Its protein product is CASSQDRYEQYF.

The V and J genes are TRBV6-5 and TRBJ2-7; D remains ambiguous. CDR1 MNHEY and CDR2 SVGAGI come from the germline V gene. Trimming removed 0 bases from V and 5 bases from J, with 8 bases in between. The CDR3 runs 13 residues. CDR3 amino acids: CASSYSQSHEQYF. The CDR3 DNA reads as TGTGCCAGCAGTTACTCTCAGTCCCACGAGCAGTACTTC.

The V call is TRBV7-9, the J call TRBJ1-4; TRBD1 is a possible D gene (5 bases). The V end lost 5 bases, the J end lost 4 bases, and 14 bases lay between the germline ends. Germline CDR1 is SEHNR and CDR2 is FQNEAQ (reference sequence). The CDR3 length is 15 residues. The chain's CDR3 is CASSGGGKSNEKLFF. CDR3 coding DNA: TGTGCCAGCAGCGGCGGGGGGAAGAGTAATGAAAAACTGTTTTTT. Full variable domain (rest looked up from reference TRBV7-9 and TRBJ1-4): DTGVSQNPRHKITKRGQNVTFRCDPISEHNRLYWYRQTLGQGPEFLTYFQNEAQLEKSRLLSDRFSAERPKGSFSTLEIQRTEQGDSAMYLCASSGGGKSNEKLFFGSGTQLSVL.

This chain uses TRBV2 with TRBJ1-5; perhaps TRBD1 as D (6 bases). CDR1 SNHLY and CDR2 FYNNEI come from the germline V gene. V was clipped by 8 bases and J by 7 bases, with 18 bases between them. The CDR3 runs 14 residues. The chain's CDR3 is CASGEDSRGQPQHF. The CDR3 nucleotides are TGTGCCAGCGGGGAGGACTCGAGGGGGCAGCCCCAGCATTTT.

V is TRBV10-3 and J is TRBJ2-7, with D unclear. The CDR3 extends over 11 amino acids. The germline gives CDR1 ENHRY, CDR2 SYGVKD. CDR3 coding DNA: TGTGCAATTAGGGAAACCTACGAGCAGTACTTC. It encodes CAIRETYEQYF.

This clone occurred once. The chain is built from TRBV6-6 and TRBJ1-4; maybe TRBD1 (5 bases). The CDR3 is 14 residues long. The germline V gene encodes CDR1 MNHNY and CDR2 SVGAGI (reference sequence). V lost 7 bases to trimming and J lost 8 bases, with 17 bases between them. CDR3 in amino acids: CASTGGAGREKLFF. The CDR3 coding sequence is TGTGCCAGCACCGGAGGGGCAGGGAGGGAAAAACTGTTTTTT.